This TCR beta chain derives from a study of shared clonotypes between healthy human individuals. The CDR3 loop spans 15 amino acids. V gave up 6 bases and J gave up 5 bases, with 19 bases separating them. Germline CDR1 MDHEN, CDR2 SYDVKM. Running of the assay took place at deep level. Data came from immunoSEQ multiplex PCR; TCRdb stores just in-frame clones and leaves some out. The sample shows about 820,000 clones, more than 85% of them seen only once. As defined, naive CD8 cells were CD45RO-negative and positively selected for CCR7, with terminally differentiated effector memory CD45RA+ cells excluded.

Sequenced material: naive CD8+ T cells sorted from blood. The rearrangement joins TRBV28 to TRBJ2-5; TRBD2 might be the D (5 bases). This TCR was sampled from a man younger than 40 in good health. Written as DNA, the CDR3 is TGTGCCAGCAGCCAGGTGGGAGAGCGGTGGGAGACCCAGTACTTC. Protein product: CASSQVGERWETQYF.